Many counts were recorded for the clone carrying this T cell receptor (beta chain). These data come from a study of T-cell reconstitution after alpha-beta-depleted transplantation in children. CDR1 and CDR2 from the germline V gene are PRHDT and FYEKMQ (reference sequence). This CDR3 has 15 amino acids. V lost 5 bases and J lost 6, with 14 bases in between. Unique molecular identifiers were incorporated into the prepared TCRbeta library. TCRdb used MiXCR to reprocess the PCR reads, holding one entry per CDR3 protein. The table includes about 240,000 distinct CDR3 sequences, more than 10% detected once.

This rearrangement joins TRBV13 to TRBJ1-6; D perhaps matches TRBD1 (5 bases). The sequencing here drew on PBMCs from the stem cell graft donor, taken from the stem cell graft. This receptor was taken from a human donor who donated a stem cell graft to a child with acute lymphoblastic leukemia. In DNA form, the CDR3 reads TGTGCCAGCAGCCGACGCGGAGGGGTTAATTCACCCCTCCACTTT. This sequence encodes CASSRRGGVNSPLHF.